This is a list of T cell receptor beta chains from one sample in a study of cytomegalovirus exposure and HLA in healthy donors. Only in-frame clones appear in the TCRdb table, and some are missing; sequencing was by immunoSEQ multiplex PCR. Of 150,000 to 200,000 clones detected, 77% appear once; the ten largest clones hold 1.4% to 1.5%. The sequenced material came from PBMCs. The receptors come from a woman in her thirties in good health and CMV-seropositive. The CDR3 runs from the conserved cysteine through the conserved F or W. A D gene is named only where the DNA matches it firmly.

d_call: TRBD2
j_call: TRBJ2-1
v_call: TRBV5-1
cdr3_aa: CASSLEGLAGYNEQFF
cdr3_nt: TGCGCCAGCAGCCTGGAGGGGCTAGCGGGATACAATGAGCAGTTCTTC

d_call: TRBD1
j_call: TRBJ1-1
v_call: TRBV12-5
cdr3_aa: CASGLQGAREAFF
cdr3_nt: TGTGCTAGTGGTTTACAGGGGGCTCGTGAAGCTTTCTTT

d_call: TRBD2
j_call: TRBJ2-7
v_call: TRBV5-5
cdr3_aa: CASSLLLAGVDEQYF
cdr3_nt: TGTGCCAGCAGCTTGTTGCTAGCGGGAGTCGATGAGCAGTACTTC

d_call: TRBD1
j_call: TRBJ1-1
v_call: TRBV10-3
cdr3_aa: CAISELRDRNTEAFF
cdr3_nt: TGTGCCATCAGTGAGTTGAGGGACAGGAACACTGAAGCTTTCTTT

d_call: TRBD2
j_call: TRBJ2-3
v_call: TRBV4-1
cdr3_aa: CASSPAVASGSLDTQYF
cdr3_nt: TGCGCCAGCAGCCCAGCCGTTGCTAGCGGGAGTTTAGATACGCAGTATTTT

d_call: .
j_call: TRBJ2-2
v_call: TRBV6-4
cdr3_aa: CASSDKDRGIAGHTGELFF
cdr3_nt: TGTGCCAGCAGTGATAAGGACAGGGGAATAGCGGGACACACCGGGGAGCTGTTTTTT

d_call: TRBD2
j_call: TRBJ2-7
v_call: TRBV10-3
cdr3_aa: CAISESGRETYEQYF
cdr3_nt: TGTGCCATCAGTGAGTCGGGGCGGGAGACCTACGAGCAGTACTTC

d_call: TRBD2
j_call: TRBJ2-5
v_call: TRBV28
cdr3_aa: CASSPRLAGVQETQYF
cdr3_nt: TGTGCCAGCAGCCCCCGACTAGCGGGGGTACAAGAGACCCAGTACTTC

d_call: TRBD1
j_call: TRBJ2-3
v_call: TRBV18
cdr3_aa: CASSLIRDRGGADTQYF
cdr3_nt: TGTGCCAGCTCACTTATCCGGGACAGGGGAGGAGCAGATACGCAGTATTTT

d_call: .
j_call: TRBJ2-3
v_call: TRBV5-1
cdr3_aa: CASSSAGDTQYF
cdr3_nt: TGCGCCAGCAGCTCGGCGGGGGATACGCAGTATTTT